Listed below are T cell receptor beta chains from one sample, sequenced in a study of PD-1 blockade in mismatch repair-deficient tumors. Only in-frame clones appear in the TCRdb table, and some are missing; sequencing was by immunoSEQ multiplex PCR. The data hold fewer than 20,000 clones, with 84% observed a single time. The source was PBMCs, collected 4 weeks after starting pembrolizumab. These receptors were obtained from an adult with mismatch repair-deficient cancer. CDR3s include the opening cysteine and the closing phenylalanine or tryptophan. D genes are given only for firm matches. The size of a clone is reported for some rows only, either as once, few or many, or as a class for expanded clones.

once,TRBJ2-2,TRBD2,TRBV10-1,CARPGLAGGGGELFF,TGCGCCAGACCGGGACTAGCGGGAGGAGGTGGGGAGCTGTTTTTT
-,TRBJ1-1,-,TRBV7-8,CASSLAGSGMNTEAFF,TGTGCCAGCAGCTTAGCGGGGAGTGGTATGAACACTGAAGCTTTCTTT
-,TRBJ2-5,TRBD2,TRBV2,CASSIAGGETQYF,TGTGCCAGCAGTATAGCGGGAGGAGAGACCCAGTACTTC
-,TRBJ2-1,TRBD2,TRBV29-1,CSVVEAGVAYNEQFF,TGCAGCGTTGTGGAAGCGGGAGTTGCCTACAATGAGCAGTTCTTC
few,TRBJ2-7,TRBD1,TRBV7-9,CASSHRDRVHEQYF,TGTGCCAGCAGTCACCGGGACAGGGTCCACGAGCAGTACTTC
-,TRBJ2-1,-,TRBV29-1,CSVALQGSYNEQFF,TGCAGCGTCGCCTTACAGGGATCCTACAATGAGCAGTTCTTC
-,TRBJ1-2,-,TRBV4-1,CASSHITVNYGYTF,TGCGCCAGCAGCCATATAACGGTCAACTATGGCTACACCTTC
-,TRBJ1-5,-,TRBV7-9,CASSLAGPRQPQHF,TGTGCCAGCAGCTTGGCGGGGCCACGGCAGCCCCAGCATTTT
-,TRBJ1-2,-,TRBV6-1,CASSPRGLGYTF,TGTGCCAGCAGTCCCAGGGGCCTTGGCTACACCTTC
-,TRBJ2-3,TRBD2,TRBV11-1,CASSLAFREGQDTQYF,TGTGCCAGCAGCTTAGCTTTCCGGGAGGGCCAAGATACGCAGTATTTT
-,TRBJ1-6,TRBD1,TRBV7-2,CASSLDRDRRYYKDSPLHF,TGTGCCAGCAGCTTAGATCGGGACAGGAGATACTATAAGGATTCACCCCTCCACTTT
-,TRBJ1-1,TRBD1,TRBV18,CASSPGTGGDEAFF,TGTGCCAGCTCACCCGGGACAGGGGGCGATGAAGCTTTCTTT
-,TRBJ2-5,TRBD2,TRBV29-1,CSFWTSGSWETQYF,TGCAGCTTCTGGACTAGCGGGAGTTGGGAGACCCAGTACTTC
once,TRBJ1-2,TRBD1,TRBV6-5,CASSYSQGNYGYTF,TGTGCCAGCAGTTACTCACAGGGGAACTATGGCTACACCTTC
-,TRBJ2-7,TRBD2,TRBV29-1,CSASGAMEQYF,TGCAGCGCTAGCGGGGCCATGGAGCAGTACTTC
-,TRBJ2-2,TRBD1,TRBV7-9,CASSTGTENTGELFF,TGTGCCAGCAGCACCGGGACAGAGAACACCGGGGAGCTGTTTTTT
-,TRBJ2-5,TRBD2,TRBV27,CASSSLAGGQAVTQYF,TGTGCCAGCAGTTCCCTAGCGGGAGGGCAAGCTGTGACCCAGTACTTC
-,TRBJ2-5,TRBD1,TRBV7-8,CASSPPGTGSKTQYF,TGTGCCAGCAGCCCGCCCGGGACAGGGTCGAAGACCCAGTACTTC
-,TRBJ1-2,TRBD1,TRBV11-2,CASSAEGAGGYTF,TGTGCCAGCAGCGCAGAGGGGGCGGGTGGCTACACCTTC
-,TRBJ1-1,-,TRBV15,CATSREPGMGTEAFF,TGTGCCACCAGCAGAGAACCAGGTATGGGCACTGAAGCTTTCTTT
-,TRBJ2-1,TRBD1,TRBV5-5,CASSRGTGTSYNEQFF,TGTGCCAGCAGCAGAGGGACAGGGACCTCCTACAATGAGCAGTTCTTC
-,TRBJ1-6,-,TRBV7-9,CASSDLVGSPLHF,TGTGCCAGCAGTGACTTGGTGGGTTCACCCCTCCACTTT
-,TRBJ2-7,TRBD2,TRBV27,CASSRSWTSGSYEQYF,TGTGCCAGCAGTCGATCGTGGACTAGCGGGAGCTACGAGCAGTACTTC
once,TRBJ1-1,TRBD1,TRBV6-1,CASSENGQGEAFF,TGTGCCAGCAGTGAAAATGGACAGGGGGAAGCTTTCTTT
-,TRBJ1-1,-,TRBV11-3,CASRFQDTEAFF,TGTGCCAGCAGGTTCCAGGACACTGAAGCTTTCTTT
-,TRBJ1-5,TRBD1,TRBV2,CASSSGQQPQHF,TGTGCCAGCAGCTCGGGACAGCAGCCCCAGCATTTT